This T cell receptor (beta chain) was sequenced during a study of T cell repertoires in cytomegalovirus infection. Study-level background: CMV epitopes used comprised recently identified HLA-C-restricted ones and well-studied HLA-B-restricted ones. CMV infection and matching HLA type were both indicated by public TCR beta signatures.

J lost 2 bases, V lost 0 bases, and 7 bases had no gene match. Per germline, CDR1 MNHEY and CDR2 SVGAGI. This CDR3 comprises 18 residues. Concerning this clonotype: What it binds is unknown.

TCRdb re-called the reads through MiXCR, storing one row per CDR3 protein. Of 340,000 or so distinct CDR3 sequences listed, just under 25% were seen once; the top ten hold about 14%. The study's findings and limits: Cumulative public TCR beta family frequency identified carriers of CMV plus the relevant HLA.

Here the sequenced sample was cultured PBMCs, taken from culture after CMV antigen stimulation. The clonotype comes from a human donor in good health (CMV status not recorded). Some clones in this sample may be carry-over from other donors' samples. This chain uses TRBV6-5 with TRBJ2-7; 13 bases line up with TRBD2. CDR3 DNA: TGTGCCAGCAGTTACTCAGGCGGGGGGACTAGCGGGACCTACGAGCAGTACTTC. Protein: CASSYSGGGTSGTYEQYF.